These T cell receptor beta chains were read from a single sample in a study of OX40 agonist ivuxolimab in advanced cancers. This table comes from immunoSEQ multiplex PCR, and its TCRdb copy is limited to in-frame clones, with some not included. The table includes tens of thousands of clones, 80% to 85% detected once. The specimen was CD4+ or CD8+ T cells sorted from blood, collected in a trial of the OX40 agonist ivuxolimab. Source of these receptors: an adult with an advanced solid tumor such as melanoma, head and neck, liver or kidney cancer. The CDR3 runs from the conserved cysteine through the conserved F or W. Each record gives: clone size, V gene, J gene, D gene, CDR3 DNA, CDR3 protein. A D gene is named only where the DNA matches it firmly. Clone size appears in some rows only: once, few, many, or a class for an expanded clone.

clone_size: once; v_call: TRBV27; j_call: TRBJ1-2; d_call: .; cdr3_nt: TGTGCCAGCAGTAGTCCGGGCCAATTCTGGGGCTACACCTTC; cdr3_aa: CASSSPGQFWGYTF
clone_size: .; v_call: TRBV29-1; j_call: TRBJ1-4; d_call: .; cdr3_nt: TGCAGCGTTGAGGGGACAACTAATGAAAAACTGTTTTTT; cdr3_aa: CSVEGTTNEKLFF
clone_size: once; v_call: TRBV6-5; j_call: TRBJ1-6; d_call: TRBD1; cdr3_nt: TGTGCCAGCACGGCGATGACAGGGTTAAATTCACCCCTCCACTTT; cdr3_aa: CASTAMTGLNSPLHF
clone_size: .; v_call: TRBV7-6; j_call: TRBJ2-7; d_call: .; cdr3_nt: TGTGCCAGCAGCTTGGAACCAGGGGACGAGCAGTACTTC; cdr3_aa: CASSLEPGDEQYF
clone_size: .; v_call: TRBV19; j_call: TRBJ1-2; d_call: .; cdr3_nt: TGTGCCAGTAGTATCATCCGGGACACCAACTATGGCTACACCTTC; cdr3_aa: CASSIIRDTNYGYTF
clone_size: .; v_call: TRBV6-5; j_call: TRBJ1-6; d_call: .; cdr3_nt: TGTGCCAGCAGTTATGAAGGGGGGTATAATTCACCCCTCCACTTT; cdr3_aa: CASSYEGGYNSPLHF
clone_size: once; v_call: TRBV11-2; j_call: TRBJ2-3; d_call: TRBD2; cdr3_nt: TGTGCCAGCAGACCTACCGGACTAGCACCAAATACGCAGTATTTT; cdr3_aa: CASRPTGLAPNTQYF
clone_size: .; v_call: TRBV5-6; j_call: TRBJ2-7; d_call: .; cdr3_nt: TGTGCCAGCAGCTTCGGGTCGGATCTGGTCGGGCAGTACTTC; cdr3_aa: CASSFGSDLVGQYF
clone_size: .; v_call: TRBV25-1; j_call: TRBJ2-1; d_call: TRBD2; cdr3_nt: TGTGCCAGCAGAGACGGGGGGAGGAATGAGCAGTTCTTC; cdr3_aa: CASRDGGRNEQFF
clone_size: .; v_call: TRBV7-2; j_call: TRBJ2-5; d_call: .; cdr3_nt: TGTGCCAGCAGCTTAGCGCTGAGGGTGGAGACCCAGTACTTC; cdr3_aa: CASSLALRVETQYF
clone_size: .; v_call: TRBV7-9; j_call: TRBJ2-2; d_call: TRBD1; cdr3_nt: TGTGCCAGCAGCACCGGACAGGGGATGGGCACCGGGGAGCTGTTTTTT; cdr3_aa: CASSTGQGMGTGELFF
clone_size: .; v_call: TRBV18; j_call: TRBJ1-5; d_call: .; cdr3_nt: TGTGCCAGCTCACCTCGCGGCGGAGAGCGCAATCAGCCCCAGCATTTT; cdr3_aa: CASSPRGGERNQPQHF
clone_size: once; v_call: TRBV15; j_call: TRBJ1-6; d_call: .; cdr3_nt: TGTGCCACCCCCACAATAGGGAGATTTGAGACCTCCTATAATTCACCCCTCCACTTT; cdr3_aa: CATPTIGRFETSYNSPLHF
clone_size: .; v_call: TRBV5-6; j_call: TRBJ1-4; d_call: .; cdr3_nt: TGTGCCAGCAGCTTGTGGCCAAATGAAAAACTGTTTTTT; cdr3_aa: CASSLWPNEKLFF
clone_size: .; v_call: TRBV15; j_call: TRBJ2-4; d_call: .; cdr3_nt: TGTGCCACCAGCAGAGATCTGGGGGATCGGGCCAAAAACATTCAGTACTTC; cdr3_aa: CATSRDLGDRAKNIQYF
clone_size: .; v_call: TRBV7-9; j_call: TRBJ2-3; d_call: .; cdr3_nt: TGTGCCAGCAGCCCCGGGACTTTT; cdr3_aa: CASSPGTF
clone_size: .; v_call: TRBV5-1; j_call: TRBJ1-1; d_call: .; cdr3_nt: TGCGCCAGCAGCTTGTCAGGATTTTTGGCTGAAGCTTTCTTT; cdr3_aa: CASSLSGFLAEAFF
clone_size: .; v_call: TRBV11-2; j_call: TRBJ1-6; d_call: .; cdr3_nt: TGTGCCAGCAGCTTAGCGTGGCGGAATTCACCCCTCCACTTT; cdr3_aa: CASSLAWRNSPLHF
clone_size: few; v_call: TRBV15; j_call: TRBJ1-4; d_call: .; cdr3_nt: TGTGCCACCAGCAGAGATCGACCAGGGGCAACTAATGAAAAACTGTTTTTT; cdr3_aa: CATSRDRPGATNEKLFF
clone_size: few; v_call: TRBV6-1; j_call: TRBJ2-7; d_call: .; cdr3_nt: TGTGCCAGCAGTGAAGTGAGGGACGAGCAGTACTTC; cdr3_aa: CASSEVRDEQYF
clone_size: .; v_call: TRBV30; j_call: TRBJ1-2; d_call: .; cdr3_nt: TGTGCCTGGAATGCAGGGGTCGGGGACTATGGCTACACCTTC; cdr3_aa: CAWNAGVGDYGYTF
clone_size: .; v_call: TRBV27; j_call: TRBJ1-6; d_call: .; cdr3_nt: TGTGCCAGCAGCCCCCGCCCAATCACCTTAGGTTCACCCCTCCACTTT; cdr3_aa: CASSPRPITLGSPLHF
clone_size: .; v_call: TRBV12-5; j_call: TRBJ1-1; d_call: .; cdr3_nt: TGTGCTAGTGGTCGGGACCTGGTGAACACTGAAGCTTTCTTT; cdr3_aa: CASGRDLVNTEAFF
clone_size: .; v_call: TRBV28; j_call: TRBJ2-1; d_call: TRBD1; cdr3_nt: TGTGCCAGCAGCCGGACAGGGGGTTCCTACAATGAGCAGTTCTTC; cdr3_aa: CASSRTGGSYNEQFF
clone_size: .; v_call: TRBV5-4; j_call: TRBJ2-5; d_call: .; cdr3_nt: TGTGCCAGCAGCTTGGCCGGACAGTCCCAAGAGACCCAGTACTTC; cdr3_aa: CASSLAGQSQETQYF
clone_size: .; v_call: TRBV11-2; j_call: TRBJ2-6; d_call: .; cdr3_nt: TGTGCCAGCAGCCCCCGGACTCAGGCATTCTCTGGGGCCAACGTCCTGACTTTC; cdr3_aa: CASSPRTQAFSGANVLTF
clone_size: .; v_call: TRBV7-8; j_call: TRBJ1-4; d_call: .; cdr3_nt: TGTGCCAGCAGCCCTCTCGGCAGCCCGGTGTGGGATGGGCTGTTTTTT; cdr3_aa: CASSPLGSPVWDGLFF
clone_size: .; v_call: TRBV5-1; j_call: TRBJ2-1; d_call: TRBD2; cdr3_nt: TGCGCCAGCAGCTGGGGGACTAGCGGCAATGAGCAGTTCTTC; cdr3_aa: CASSWGTSGNEQFF
clone_size: .; v_call: TRBV28; j_call: TRBJ2-3; d_call: .; cdr3_nt: TGTGCCAGCAGTTTACAGGTACCTCCAGATACGCAGTATTTT; cdr3_aa: CASSLQVPPDTQYF
clone_size: .; v_call: TRBV11-2; j_call: TRBJ2-1; d_call: TRBD2; cdr3_nt: TGTGCCAGCAGCTCCGGACTAGCGGCTTCGTTCTTC; cdr3_aa: CASSSGLAASFF
clone_size: .; v_call: TRBV2; j_call: TRBJ1-5; d_call: .; cdr3_nt: TGTGCCAGCAGTGACGACTTTAGTCAGCCCCAGCATTTT; cdr3_aa: CASSDDFSQPQHF
clone_size: .; v_call: TRBV27; j_call: TRBJ2-7; d_call: TRBD1; cdr3_nt: TGTGCCAGCAGCCTCCGTGGGACAGGGGCCTACGAGCAGTACTTC; cdr3_aa: CASSLRGTGAYEQYF
clone_size: once; v_call: TRBV2; j_call: TRBJ1-2; d_call: .; cdr3_nt: TGTGCCAGCAGTGATACTCCCCCAGGGTCGGCTGGCTACACCTTC; cdr3_aa: CASSDTPPGSAGYTF
clone_size: .; v_call: TRBV7-2; j_call: TRBJ1-5; d_call: .; cdr3_nt: TGTGCCAGCAGCTTAGTGGGTCAGGTCAATCAGCCCCAGCATTTT; cdr3_aa: CASSLVGQVNQPQHF
clone_size: .; v_call: TRBV6-1; j_call: TRBJ1-5; d_call: .; cdr3_nt: TGTGCCAGCAGCCCCGACGACACTGGCAATCAGCCCCAGCATTTT; cdr3_aa: CASSPDDTGNQPQHF
clone_size: .; v_call: TRBV2; j_call: TRBJ2-3; d_call: TRBD1; cdr3_nt: TGTGCCAGCAGTGAAGCGCGACAGGGGGAGACGTATTTT; cdr3_aa: CASSEARQGETYF
clone_size: .; v_call: TRBV6-4; j_call: TRBJ2-1; d_call: .; cdr3_nt: TGTGCCAGCAGTGACTTCAGTAGCGGCAATGAGCAGTTCTTC; cdr3_aa: CASSDFSSGNEQFF
clone_size: .; v_call: TRBV6-5; j_call: TRBJ2-3; d_call: .; cdr3_nt: TGTGCCAGCAGGAGTGTAGCTAGCACAGATACGCAGTATTTT; cdr3_aa: CASRSVASTDTQYF
clone_size: few; v_call: TRBV6-6; j_call: TRBJ1-5; d_call: .; cdr3_nt: TGTGCCAGCAGTGGGGGGCGAGAGGGGGTCCAGCCCCAGCATTTT; cdr3_aa: CASSGGREGVQPQHF
clone_size: .; v_call: TRBV5-4; j_call: TRBJ2-5; d_call: .; cdr3_nt: TGTGCCAGCAGCTCGAAAAGCGGTAGCCAAGAGACCCAGTACTTC; cdr3_aa: CASSSKSGSQETQYF
clone_size: .; v_call: TRBV28; j_call: TRBJ2-1; d_call: .; cdr3_nt: TGTGCCAGCAGTTATACCGGGGCGCAGTTCTTC; cdr3_aa: CASSYTGAQFF
clone_size: .; v_call: TRBV2; j_call: TRBJ2-3; d_call: .; cdr3_nt: TGTGCCAGCAGTGAAACTCGGCCGTATTTT; cdr3_aa: CASSETRPYF
clone_size: .; v_call: TRBV2; j_call: TRBJ2-3; d_call: TRBD1; cdr3_nt: TGTGCCACCGAAGACAGGGCCACAGATACGCAGTATTTT; cdr3_aa: CATEDRATDTQYF
clone_size: once; v_call: TRBV9; j_call: TRBJ1-1; d_call: TRBD1; cdr3_nt: TGTGCCAGCAGCGTAGAGGATCTACGGACAGGGGACACTGAAGCTTTCTTT; cdr3_aa: CASSVEDLRTGDTEAFF
clone_size: .; v_call: TRBV5-1; j_call: TRBJ2-4; d_call: TRBD1; cdr3_nt: TGCGCCAGCAGCTCTCCGGGACAGGGATTTCGAGGGGGAAACATTCAGTACTTC; cdr3_aa: CASSSPGQGFRGGNIQYF
clone_size: .; v_call: TRBV30; j_call: TRBJ2-1; d_call: .; cdr3_nt: TGTGCCTGGAGCAGCGGGCTTTTCAATGAGCAGTTCTTC; cdr3_aa: CAWSSGLFNEQFF
clone_size: .; v_call: TRBV11-1; j_call: TRBJ2-2; d_call: TRBD1; cdr3_nt: TGTGCCAGCAGCTTACAGGGGGCAATGGCCGGGGAGCTGTTTTTT; cdr3_aa: CASSLQGAMAGELFF
clone_size: .; v_call: TRBV2; j_call: TRBJ1-5; d_call: TRBD1; cdr3_nt: TGTGCCAGCAGTGAGGACAGGGGCCAGCCCCAGCATTTT; cdr3_aa: CASSEDRGQPQHF
clone_size: .; v_call: TRBV27; j_call: TRBJ2-2; d_call: TRBD1; cdr3_nt: TGTGCCAGCAGTTTATGGGACAGTGGTACCGGGGAGCTGTTTTTT; cdr3_aa: CASSLWDSGTGELFF
clone_size: few; v_call: TRBV7-2; j_call: TRBJ2-3; d_call: TRBD2; cdr3_nt: TGTGCCAGCAGCCCTGGACTAGCCGGCTTAGGGCAGTATTTT; cdr3_aa: CASSPGLAGLGQYF